The table lists the clone carrying this TCR beta chain with a few counts. The antigen is unknown. This CDR3 spans 13 amino acids. Germline lookup yields CDR1 SGHRS and CDR2 YFSETQ. Deletions cut 5 bases from V and 4 bases from J, with 12 bases between. The sample comes from a study of T-cell memory formation after mild COVID-19. Regarding the study as a whole: Nothing confirmed that second-wave clones peaking on day 37 were specific for SARS-CoV-2.

TCRdb called the 5' RACE reads again in MiXCR, with one record for every CDR3 protein. This table has around 310,000 distinct CDR3 sequences, 15% to 20% appearing once. Sequenced input: PBMCs or a T cell subset sorted from them (not recorded which). J is TRBJ1-2 and V is TRBV5-1; D ambiguous. The TCR comes from a man between 18 and 29 years old who had mild COVID-19 (a few samples of this study predate the infection). Cell type and time point are not known. The DNA for the CDR3 is TGCGCCAGCAGTTTTGGACTGTCCTATGGCTACACCTTC. It translates to CASSFGLSYGYTF.